The clone carrying this T cell receptor (beta chain) showed up many times. As yet, its antigen is unknown. Germline CDR1 reads SGHTA; CDR2 reads FQGNSA. The CDR3 loop spans 15 amino acids. With 0 bases removed from V and 2 bases from J, the gap between germline ends came to 10 bases. The CDR3 regions of TCR beta were amplified from RNA transcripts. First-round RT-PCR with HTBI primers amplified the TCR CDR3 region. MiXCR, applied by TCRdb to the multiplex PCR reads, yields one record per CDR3 protein. The table shows about 710,000 distinct CDR3 sequences, with about 15% occurring only once. This sample is part of a study of T cells in Graves' hyperthyroidism and ophthalmopathy. Overall study findings and caveats: Ophthalmopathy could be told apart from stable hyperthyroidism with a 13 V-J model.

Each patient was aged 18 to 65 and had newly diagnosed hyperthyroidism of under 2 months' duration. Based on clinical symptoms, serum thyroxine and TRAb, thyroid ultrasound and orbital computed tomography, diagnoses were reached. The TCR originated in a man aged 18 to 29 with Graves' hyperthyroidism. Sequencing input: blood. The V and J genes are TRBV7-2 and TRBJ2-5, with D possibly TRBD2 on 5 matching bases. The CDR3 region is CASSLAYRGQETQYF. CDR3 bases: TGTGCCAGCAGCTTAGCGTACCGGGGTCAAGAGACCCAGTACTTC. The full variable domain, in which reference TRBV7-2 and TRBJ2-5 provide the parts outside the CDR3, is GAGVSQSPSNKVTEKGKDVELRCDPISGHTALYWYRQSLGQGLEFLIYFQGNSAPDKSGLPSDRFSAERTGGSVSTLTIQRTQQEDSAVYLCASSLAYRGQETQYFGPGTRLLVL.